This TCR beta chain was sequenced in a study of T-cell memory formation after mild COVID-19. TCRdb re-analysed the 5' RACE reads in MiXCR, keeping a single row per CDR3 protein. The sample consists of 530,000 or so distinct CDR3 sequences, 15% to 20% of them appearing once. After removal of 5 bases from V and 6 bases from J, the junction contained 6 bases not matched to a gene. This CDR3 region has 14 residues. Germline-derived CDR1 and CDR2 are SGHVS and FQNEAQ. This clonotype was seen more than once but under ten times. This clonotype was obtained from an adult woman who had mild COVID-19 (a few samples of this study predate the infection). Cell type and time point are not known. Sequencing input: PBMCs or a T cell subset sorted from them (not recorded which). The gene calls are TRBV7-8 and TRBJ1-1, with 10 positions matching TRBD1. CDR3 DNA sequence: TGTGCCAGCAGCCTGACAGGGGGCGACCCTGAAGCTTTCTTT. This gives the protein CASSLTGGDPEAFF.